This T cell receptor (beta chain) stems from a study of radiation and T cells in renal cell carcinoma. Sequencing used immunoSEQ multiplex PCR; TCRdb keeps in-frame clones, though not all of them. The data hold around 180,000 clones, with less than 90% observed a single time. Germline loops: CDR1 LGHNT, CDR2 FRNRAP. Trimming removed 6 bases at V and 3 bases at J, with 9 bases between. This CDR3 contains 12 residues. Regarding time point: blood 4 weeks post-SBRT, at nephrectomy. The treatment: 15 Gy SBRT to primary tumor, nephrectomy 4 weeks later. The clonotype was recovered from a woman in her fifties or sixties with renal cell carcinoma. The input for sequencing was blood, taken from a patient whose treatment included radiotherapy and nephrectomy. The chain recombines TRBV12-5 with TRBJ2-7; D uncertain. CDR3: CASGIQHYEQYF. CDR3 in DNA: TGTGCTAGTGGGATCCAACACTACGAGCAGTACTTC. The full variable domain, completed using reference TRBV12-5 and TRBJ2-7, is DARVTQTPRHKVTEMGQEVTMRCQPILGHNTVFWYRQTMMQGLELLAYFRNRAPLDDSGMPKDRFSAEMPDATLATLKIQPSEPRDSAVYFCASGIQHYEQYFGPGTRLTVT.